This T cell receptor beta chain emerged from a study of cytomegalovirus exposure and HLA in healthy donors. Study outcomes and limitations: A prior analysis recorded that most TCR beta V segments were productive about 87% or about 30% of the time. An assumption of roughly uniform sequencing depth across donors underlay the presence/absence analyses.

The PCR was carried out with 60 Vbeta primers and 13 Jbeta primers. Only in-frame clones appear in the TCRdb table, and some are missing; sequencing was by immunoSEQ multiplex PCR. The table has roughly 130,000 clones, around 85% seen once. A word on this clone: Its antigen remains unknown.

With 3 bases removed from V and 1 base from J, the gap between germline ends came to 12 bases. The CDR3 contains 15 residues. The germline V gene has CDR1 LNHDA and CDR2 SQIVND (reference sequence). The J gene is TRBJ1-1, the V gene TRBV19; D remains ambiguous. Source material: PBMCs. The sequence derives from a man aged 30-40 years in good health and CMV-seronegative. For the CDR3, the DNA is TGTGCCAGTAGTATGTTCTACAGACCGAACACTGAAGCTTTCTTT. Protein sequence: CASSMFYRPNTEAFF.